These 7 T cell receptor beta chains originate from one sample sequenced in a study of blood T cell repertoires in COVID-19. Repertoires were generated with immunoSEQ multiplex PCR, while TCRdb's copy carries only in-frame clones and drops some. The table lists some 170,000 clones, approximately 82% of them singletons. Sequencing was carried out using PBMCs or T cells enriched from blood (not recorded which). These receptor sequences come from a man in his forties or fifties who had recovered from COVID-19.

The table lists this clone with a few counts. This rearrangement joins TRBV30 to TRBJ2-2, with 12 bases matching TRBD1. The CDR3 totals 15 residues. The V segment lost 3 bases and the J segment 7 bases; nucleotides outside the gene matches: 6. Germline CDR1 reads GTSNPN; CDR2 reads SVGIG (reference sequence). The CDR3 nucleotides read TGTGCCTGGAGATGGGGACAGGGGGCTATCGGGGAGCTGTTTTTT. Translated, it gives CAWRWGQGAIGELFF.

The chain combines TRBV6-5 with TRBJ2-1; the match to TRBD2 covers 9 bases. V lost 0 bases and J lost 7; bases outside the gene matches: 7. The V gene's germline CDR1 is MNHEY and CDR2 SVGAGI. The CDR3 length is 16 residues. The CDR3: CASSYSVRGGRNEQFF. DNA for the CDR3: TGTGCCAGCAGTTACTCCGTGCGGGGGGGTAGGAATGAGCAGTTCTTC.

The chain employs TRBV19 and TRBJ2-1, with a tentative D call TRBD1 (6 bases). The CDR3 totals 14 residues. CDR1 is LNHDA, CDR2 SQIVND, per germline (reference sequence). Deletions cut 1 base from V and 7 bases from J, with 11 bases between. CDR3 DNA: TGTGCCAGTAGTATAGGACAGGTGAGGAATGAGCAGTTCTTC. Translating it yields CASSIGQVRNEQFF.

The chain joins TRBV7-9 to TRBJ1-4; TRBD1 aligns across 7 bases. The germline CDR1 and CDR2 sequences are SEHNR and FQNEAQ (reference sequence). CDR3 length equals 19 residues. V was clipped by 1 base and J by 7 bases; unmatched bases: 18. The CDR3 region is CASSLDFQWGQLQTEKLFF. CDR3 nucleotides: TGTGCCAGCAGCTTAGATTTTCAGTGGGGACAGCTACAAACTGAAAAACTGTTTTTT.

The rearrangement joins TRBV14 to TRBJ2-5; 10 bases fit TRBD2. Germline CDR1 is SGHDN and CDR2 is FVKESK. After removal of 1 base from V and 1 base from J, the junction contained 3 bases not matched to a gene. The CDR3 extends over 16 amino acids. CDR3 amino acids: CASSQASGGIQETQYF. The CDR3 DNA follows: TGTGCCAGCAGCCAAGCTAGCGGGGGTATCCAAGAGACCCAGTACTTC. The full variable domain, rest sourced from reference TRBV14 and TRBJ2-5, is EAGVTQFPSHSVIEKGQTVTLRCDPISGHDNLYWYRRVMGKEIKFLLHFVKESKQDESGMPNNRFLAERTGGTYSTLKVQPAELEDSGVYFCASSQASGGIQETQYFGPGTRLLVL.

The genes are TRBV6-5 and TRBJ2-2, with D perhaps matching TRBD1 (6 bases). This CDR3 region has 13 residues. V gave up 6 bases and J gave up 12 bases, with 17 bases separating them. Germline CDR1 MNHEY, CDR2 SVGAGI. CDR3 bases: TGTGCCAGCAGAGATACACAGGGTCGAAAGCTGTTTTTT. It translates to CASRDTQGRKLFF.

The DNA of the CDR3 is TGCGCCAGCAGTAAGGGGTCCTATAACTATGGCTACACCTTC. It yields the protein CASSKGSYNYGYTF. This sequence joins TRBV5-1 and TRBJ1-2; D may be TRBD1 (5 bases). Germline CDR1 is SGHRS and CDR2 is YFSETQ. Deletions cut 5 bases from V and 1 base from J, with 12 bases between. The CDR3 is 14 amino acids.